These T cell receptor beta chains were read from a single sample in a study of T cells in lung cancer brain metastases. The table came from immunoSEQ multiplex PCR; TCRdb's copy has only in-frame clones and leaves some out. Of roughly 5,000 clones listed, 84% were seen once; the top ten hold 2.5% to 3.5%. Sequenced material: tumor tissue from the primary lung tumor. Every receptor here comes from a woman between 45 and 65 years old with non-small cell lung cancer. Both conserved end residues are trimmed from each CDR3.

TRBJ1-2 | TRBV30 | AWTPRYDTRDYGYT
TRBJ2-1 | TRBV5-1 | ASSLGGLGYEQF
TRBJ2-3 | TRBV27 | AARGPSTDTQY
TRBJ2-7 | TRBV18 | ASSPPVKSSYEQY
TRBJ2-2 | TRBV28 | ASSRSGRKSTGELF
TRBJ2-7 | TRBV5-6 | ASSLWGYEQY
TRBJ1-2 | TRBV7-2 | ASSSTGSGGYT
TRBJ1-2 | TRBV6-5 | ASLGGGGYT
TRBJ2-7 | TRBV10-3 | AINEGSGVSYEQY
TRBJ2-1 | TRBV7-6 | ASSFSSMGEQF
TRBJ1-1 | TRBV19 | ASSIRYRKVEAF
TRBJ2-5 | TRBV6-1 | ASSENRVETQY
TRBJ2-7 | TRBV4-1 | ASSQDSAGRFYEQY
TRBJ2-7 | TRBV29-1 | SVGRTQGASFEQY
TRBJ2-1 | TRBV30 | AWSVKGGGADEQF
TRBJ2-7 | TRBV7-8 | ASSSNYEQY
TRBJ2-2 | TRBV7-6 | ASRRAPDTGELF
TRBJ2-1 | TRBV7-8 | ASSLALGGNEQF
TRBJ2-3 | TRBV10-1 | ASSDPTSGVGDTQY
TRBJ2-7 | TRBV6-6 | ASSYTGRRYEQY
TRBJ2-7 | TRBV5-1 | ASSLNLESASRY
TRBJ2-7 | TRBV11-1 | ASSPRASYEQY
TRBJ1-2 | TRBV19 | ASRDGQGGNYGYT
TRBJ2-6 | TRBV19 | ASSSSAGSGANVLT
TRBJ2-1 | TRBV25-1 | ASSESSSADEQF
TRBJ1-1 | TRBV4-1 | ASSQSPLNTEAF
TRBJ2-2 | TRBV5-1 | ASSHPSGVNTGELF
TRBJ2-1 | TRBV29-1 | SVLGGRGTDEQF
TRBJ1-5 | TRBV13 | ASSTGLNQPQH